This record looks at one TCR beta chain sequence and its context. Its target is not known. The record originates from a study of blood T cells in healthy people across ages. The wider study: Every two T cells gave about one barcoded beta molecule via template switching.

General study findings and limits: Older age went with lower TCR beta diversity per million T cells, in a roughly linear way. Unsorted PBMCs prevented conclusive naive versus antigen-experienced comparison. Possibly, changes in expanded clonotypes were confounded because donor CMV status was unknown.

The second PCR ran about 6 to 11 cycles with a sample-barcoded 5' primer and J-beta primers. TCRdb called the 5' RACE reads again in MiXCR, with one record for every CDR3 protein. The sample includes approximately 1.5 million distinct CDR3 sequences, roughly 43% of them seen just once. Germline loops: CDR1 SGHTA, CDR2 FQGNSA. CDR3 size: 12 residues. Trimming took off 6 bases at V and 10 bases at J, with 13 bases between the two ends. The chain joins TRBV7-2 to TRBJ1-5; D not certain. The clonotype comes from a woman between 18 and 30 years old in good health. Specimen: blood. CDR3 sequence: CASRSSFGPQHF. The CDR3 DNA sequence: TGTGCCAGCAGGTCATCGTTTGGACCCCAGCATTTT.